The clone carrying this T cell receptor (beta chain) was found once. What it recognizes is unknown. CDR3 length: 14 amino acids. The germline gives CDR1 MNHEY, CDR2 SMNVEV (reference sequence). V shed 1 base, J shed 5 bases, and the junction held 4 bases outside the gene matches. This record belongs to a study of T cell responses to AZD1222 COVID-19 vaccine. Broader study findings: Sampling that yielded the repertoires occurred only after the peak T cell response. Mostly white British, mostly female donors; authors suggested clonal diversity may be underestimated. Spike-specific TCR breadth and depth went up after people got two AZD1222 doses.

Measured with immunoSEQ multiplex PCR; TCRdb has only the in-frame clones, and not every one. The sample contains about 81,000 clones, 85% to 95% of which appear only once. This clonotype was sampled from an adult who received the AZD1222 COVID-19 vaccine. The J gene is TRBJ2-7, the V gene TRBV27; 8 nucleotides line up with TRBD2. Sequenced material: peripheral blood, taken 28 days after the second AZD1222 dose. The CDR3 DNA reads TGTGCCAGCAGTTTATATCGAGCGGGAGACGAGCAGTACTTC. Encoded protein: CASSLYRAGDEQYF.